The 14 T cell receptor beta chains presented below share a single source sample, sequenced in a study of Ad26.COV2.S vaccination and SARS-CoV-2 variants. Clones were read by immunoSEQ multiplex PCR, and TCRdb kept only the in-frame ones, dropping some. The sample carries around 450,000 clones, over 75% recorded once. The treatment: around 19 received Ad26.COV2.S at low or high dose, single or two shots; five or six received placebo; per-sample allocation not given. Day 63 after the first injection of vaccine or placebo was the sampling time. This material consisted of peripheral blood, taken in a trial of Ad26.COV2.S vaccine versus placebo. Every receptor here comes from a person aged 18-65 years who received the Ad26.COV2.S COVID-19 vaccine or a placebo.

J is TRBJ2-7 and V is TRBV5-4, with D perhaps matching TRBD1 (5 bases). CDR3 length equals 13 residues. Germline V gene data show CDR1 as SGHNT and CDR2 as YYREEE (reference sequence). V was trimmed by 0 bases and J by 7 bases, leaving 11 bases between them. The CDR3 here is CASSLVVAGEQYF. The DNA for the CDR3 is TGTGCCAGCAGCTTGGTGGTAGCAGGGGAGCAGTACTTC.

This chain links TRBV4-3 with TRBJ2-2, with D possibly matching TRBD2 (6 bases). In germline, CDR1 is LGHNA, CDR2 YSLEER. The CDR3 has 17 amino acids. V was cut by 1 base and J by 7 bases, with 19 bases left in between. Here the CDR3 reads CASSQAERLGGGGELFF. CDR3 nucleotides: TGCGCCAGCAGCCAAGCGGAGAGACTGGGGGGAGGCGGGGAGCTGTTTTTT.

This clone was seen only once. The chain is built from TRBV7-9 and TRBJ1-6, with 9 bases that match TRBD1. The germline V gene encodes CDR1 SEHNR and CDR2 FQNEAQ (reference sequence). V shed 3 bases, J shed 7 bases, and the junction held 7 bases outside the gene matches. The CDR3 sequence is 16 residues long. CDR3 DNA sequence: TGTGCCAGCAGCTTGTCCGGGACAGGGCACAATTCACCCCTCCACTTT. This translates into CASSLSGTGHNSPLHF.

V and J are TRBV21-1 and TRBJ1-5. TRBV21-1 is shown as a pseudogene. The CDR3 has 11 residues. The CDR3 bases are TGTGCCAGCGGGGAGAATCAGCCCCAGCATTTT. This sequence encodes CASGENQPQHF.

This CDR3 reads CAWSGGVSVPGELFF. The CDR3, as DNA: TGTGCCTGGAGTGGAGGCGTCTCAGTGCCCGGGGAGCTGTTTTTT. This chain uses TRBV30 with TRBJ2-2; D not resolved. This CDR3 region has 15 residues. From germline, CDR1 is GTSNPN and CDR2 SVGIG (reference sequence). Trimming removed 1 base at V and 6 bases at J, with 15 bases between.

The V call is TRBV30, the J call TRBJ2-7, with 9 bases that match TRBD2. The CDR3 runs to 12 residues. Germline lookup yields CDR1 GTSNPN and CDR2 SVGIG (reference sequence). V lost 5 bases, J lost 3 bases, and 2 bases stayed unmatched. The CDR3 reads CAWGLAYYEQYF. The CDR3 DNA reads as TGTGCCTGGGGACTAGCGTACTACGAGCAGTACTTC.

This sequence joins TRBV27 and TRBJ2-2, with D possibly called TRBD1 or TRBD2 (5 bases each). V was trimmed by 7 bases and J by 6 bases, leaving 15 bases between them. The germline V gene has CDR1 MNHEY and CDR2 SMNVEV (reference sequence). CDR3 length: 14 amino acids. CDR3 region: CASTYAGDAGELFF. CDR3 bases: TGTGCCAGCACTTATGCTGGGGACGCCGGGGAGCTGTTTTTT.

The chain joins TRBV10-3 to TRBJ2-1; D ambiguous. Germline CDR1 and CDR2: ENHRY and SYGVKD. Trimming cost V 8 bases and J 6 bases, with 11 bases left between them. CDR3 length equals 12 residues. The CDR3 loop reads CAIRGDPNEQFF. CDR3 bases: TGTGCCATCCGCGGCGACCCCAATGAGCAGTTCTTC.

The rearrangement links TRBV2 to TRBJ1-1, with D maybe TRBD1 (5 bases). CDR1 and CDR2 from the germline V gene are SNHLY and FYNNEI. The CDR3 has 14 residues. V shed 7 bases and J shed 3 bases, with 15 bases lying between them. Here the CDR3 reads CASTSRLGDTEAFF. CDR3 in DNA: TGTGCCAGCACCTCAAGATTGGGGGACACTGAAGCTTTCTTT.

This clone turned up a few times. This CDR3 reads CASSFGGLGYGYTF. CDR3 in DNA: TGTGCCAGCAGCTTCGGGGGGCTTGGCTATGGCTACACCTTC. The chain joins TRBV7-9 to TRBJ1-2; D might be TRBD1 (6 bases). CDR1 and CDR2 from the germline V gene are SEHNR and FQNEAQ (reference sequence). This CDR3 is built from 14 residues. V was clipped by 3 bases and J by 4 bases, with 12 bases between them.

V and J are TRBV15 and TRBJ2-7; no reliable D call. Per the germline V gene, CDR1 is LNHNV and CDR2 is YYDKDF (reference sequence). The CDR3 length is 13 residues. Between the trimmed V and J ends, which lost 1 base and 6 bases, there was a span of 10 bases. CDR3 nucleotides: TGTGCCACCAGCAGAGTCGTAGGAAGCGAGCAGTACTTC. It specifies CATSRVVGSEQYF.

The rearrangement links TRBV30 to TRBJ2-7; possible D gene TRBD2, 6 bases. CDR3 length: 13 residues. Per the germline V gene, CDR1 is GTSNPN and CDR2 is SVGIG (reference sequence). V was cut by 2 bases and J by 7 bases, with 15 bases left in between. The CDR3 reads CAWSKGGIGEQYF. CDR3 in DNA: TGTGCCTGGAGTAAAGGCGGGATAGGGGAGCAGTACTTC.

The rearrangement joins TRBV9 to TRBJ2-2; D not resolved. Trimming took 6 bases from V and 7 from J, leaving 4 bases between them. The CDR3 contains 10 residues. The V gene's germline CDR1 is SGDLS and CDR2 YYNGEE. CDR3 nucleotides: TGTGCCAGCAAGGACGGGGAGCTGTTTTTT. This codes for CASKDGELFF.

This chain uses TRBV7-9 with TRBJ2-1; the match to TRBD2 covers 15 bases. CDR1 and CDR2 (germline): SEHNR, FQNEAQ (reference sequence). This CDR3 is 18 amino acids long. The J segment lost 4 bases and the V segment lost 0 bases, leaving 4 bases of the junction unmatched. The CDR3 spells CASSLAGLAGGGYNEQFF. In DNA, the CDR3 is TGTGCCAGCAGCTTAGCGGGACTAGCGGGAGGAGGTTACAATGAGCAGTTCTTC.